This is a list of T cell receptor beta chains from one sample in a study of T cells in tuberculosis. Clones were sequenced by immunoSEQ multiplex PCR, and TCRdb holds only the in-frame ones, with some missing. The sample contains 20,000 to 25,000 clones, around 85% of which appear only once. The sample here was PBMCs, taken at tuberculosis diagnosis. The receptors come from an adult with tuberculosis. Both conserved end residues are part of each CDR3. The order of the fields is D gene, clone size, J gene, V gene, CDR3 DNA, CDR3 protein. A D gene is named only where the DNA matches it firmly. Size values are once, few and many counts, or a class for expanded clones, and some rows have none.

>-|-|TRBJ2-7|TRBV9
TGTGCCAGCAGCGGACCCGGGACAAGCTACGAGCAGTACTTC
CASSGPGTSYEQYF
>TRBD2|-|TRBJ2-2|TRBV19
TGTGCCAGTAGTATGGGGGGGTCATACTCCGTCACCGGGGAGCTGTTTTTT
CASSMGGSYSVTGELFF
>TRBD1|once|TRBJ2-7|TRBV6-1
TGTGCCAGCAGACCAGGGGGCGCCTACGAGCAGTACTTC
CASRPGGAYEQYF
>-|-|TRBJ2-2|TRBV27
TGTGCCAGCAGTTTAGGGCGGGGTTACACCGGGGAGCTGTTTTTT
CASSLGRGYTGELFF
>TRBD1|-|TRBJ1-2|TRBV5-1
TGCGCCAGCAGCTTTAGGACAGGGAATGACTATGGCTACACCTTC
CASSFRTGNDYGYTF
>-|once|TRBJ2-2|TRBV27
TGTGCCAGCAGTTTATTTGGGACAAGAGACACCGGGGAGCTGTTTTTT
CASSLFGTRDTGELFF
>TRBD1|-|TRBJ2-7|TRBV6-5
TGTGCCAGCGGGGGACAGGGGGCTGGAAGTCTGGAGCAGTACTTC
CASGGQGAGSLEQYF
>-|-|TRBJ1-2|TRBV19
TGTGCCAGTACCATATCAGGCGGGAACTATGGCTACACCTTC
CASTISGGNYGYTF
>-|-|TRBJ1-4|TRBV28
TGTGCCAGCAGTTTATTAGGAGCAACTAATGAAAAACTGTTTTTT
CASSLLGATNEKLFF
>-|medium-sized|TRBJ2-7|TRBV21-1
TGTGCCAGCGTAGGACTAGCGGGTCCTTCCTACGAGCAGTACTTC
CASVGLAGPSYEQYF
>-|-|TRBJ1-3|TRBV5-1
TGCGCCAGCAGCTTGGCCGAGGTAGGTACTGGAAACACCATATATTTT
CASSLAEVGTGNTIYF
>-|-|TRBJ2-3|TRBV5-1
TGCGCCAGCAGCTTGAAGGCTAGCGCTAGCACAGATACGCAGTATTTT
CASSLKASASTDTQYF
>-|-|TRBJ1-5|TRBV11-2
TGTGCCAGCAGCTTAGACAATGCGGAAACGGTAAATCAGCCCCAGCATTTT
CASSLDNAETVNQPQHF
>TRBD2|-|TRBJ2-7|TRBV4-3
TGCGCCAGCAGCCAAGAGGTAGCGGGGGGTTCGGAACCCTACGAGCAGTACTTC
CASSQEVAGGSEPYEQYF
>-|-|TRBJ1-2|TRBV25-1
TGTGCCAGCAGTGTGGGAGGTGGCTACACCTTC
CASSVGGGYTF
>TRBD1|-|TRBJ2-7|TRBV27
TGTGCCAGCAGTTTTCTAACAGGGGGAACCCCCTACGAGCAGTACTTC
CASSFLTGGTPYEQYF
>-|-|TRBJ2-1|TRBV7-9
TGTGCCAGCAGCCCGAGTCCCGGGACTTTCTACAATGAGCAGTTCTTC
CASSPSPGTFYNEQFF
>TRBD1|-|TRBJ2-1|TRBV19
TGTGCCAGTAGTGCGGGACAGGAGTACAATGAGCAGTTCTTC
CASSAGQEYNEQFF
>TRBD2|-|TRBJ2-1|TRBV4-2
TGTGCCAGCAGCCAAGAAGTTGGCGGGGGGGCAAATGAGCAGTTCTTC
CASSQEVGGGANEQFF
>-|-|TRBJ1-1|TRBV30
TGTGCCTGGAGCGAGAGAAAATTAGTCAACTCAGCTTTCTTT
CAWSERKLVNSAFF
>-|few|TRBJ1-2|TRBV5-1
TGCGCCAGCCAAACCGACGACAGGCGAAACTATGGCTACACCTTC
CASQTDDRRNYGYTF
>TRBD1|-|TRBJ2-7|TRBV27
TGTGCCAGCAGTCGCCGAGAGGGGGCGCTAAGCGAGCAGTACTTC
CASSRREGALSEQYF
>TRBD2|-|TRBJ2-7|TRBV10-1
TGCGCCAGCAGCGGGGGGTCATCCTACGAGCAGTACTTC
CASSGGSSYEQYF
>-|-|TRBJ2-1|TRBV6-4
TGTGCCAGCAGTGACTCTAGCGGCTCCTACAATGAGCAGTTCTTC
CASSDSSGSYNEQFF
>-|few|TRBJ1-2|TRBV19
TGTGCCAGTACCCCAAACCCTTTCCAGACGGAGGCAAACTATGGCTACACCTTC
CASTPNPFQTEANYGYTF
>-|-|TRBJ1-1|TRBV7-6
TGTGCCAGCAGCTCCGTATCGGCTGAAGCTTTCTTT
CASSSVSAEAFF
>TRBD1|-|TRBJ1-2|TRBV6-6
TGTGCCAGCAGTCAAGGGACAGGGAGGGACGAGGGCTACACCTTC
CASSQGTGRDEGYTF
>-|-|TRBJ2-7|TRBV7-9
TGTGCCAGCAGCTTATTGGGCCAGGGCGGTGAGCAGTACTTC
CASSLLGQGGEQYF